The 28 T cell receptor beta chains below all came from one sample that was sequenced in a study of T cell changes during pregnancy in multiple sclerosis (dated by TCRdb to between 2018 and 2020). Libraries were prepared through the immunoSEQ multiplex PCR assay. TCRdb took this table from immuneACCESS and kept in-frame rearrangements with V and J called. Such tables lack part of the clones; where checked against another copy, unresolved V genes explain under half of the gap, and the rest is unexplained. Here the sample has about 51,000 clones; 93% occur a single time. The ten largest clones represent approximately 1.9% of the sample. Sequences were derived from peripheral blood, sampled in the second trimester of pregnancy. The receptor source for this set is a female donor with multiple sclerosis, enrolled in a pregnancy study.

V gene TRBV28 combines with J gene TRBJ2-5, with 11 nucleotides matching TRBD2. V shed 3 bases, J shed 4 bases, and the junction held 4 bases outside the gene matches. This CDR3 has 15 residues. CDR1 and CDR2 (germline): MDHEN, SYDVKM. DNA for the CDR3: TGTGCCAGCAGTTTTACTAGCGGGAGTGGAGAGACCCAGTACTTC. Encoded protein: CASSFTSGSGETQYF.

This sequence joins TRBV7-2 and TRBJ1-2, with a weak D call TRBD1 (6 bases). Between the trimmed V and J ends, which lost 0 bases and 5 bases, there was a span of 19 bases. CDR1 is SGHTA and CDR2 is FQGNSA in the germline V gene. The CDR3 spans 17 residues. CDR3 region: CASSLARGQKVPYGYTF. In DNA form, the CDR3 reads TGTGCCAGCAGCTTAGCGCGAGGACAGAAGGTTCCATATGGCTACACCTTC.

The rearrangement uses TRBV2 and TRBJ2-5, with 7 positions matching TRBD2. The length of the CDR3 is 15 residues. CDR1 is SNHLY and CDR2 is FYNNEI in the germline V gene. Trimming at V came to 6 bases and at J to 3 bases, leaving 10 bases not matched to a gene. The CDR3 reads CASRAGLALKETQYF. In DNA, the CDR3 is TGTGCCAGCAGAGCGGGGCTTGCGTTAAAAGAGACCCAGTACTTC.

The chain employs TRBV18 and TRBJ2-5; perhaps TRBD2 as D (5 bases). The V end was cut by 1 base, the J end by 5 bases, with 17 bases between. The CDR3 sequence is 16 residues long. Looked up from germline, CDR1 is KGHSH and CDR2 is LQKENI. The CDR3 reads CASSPRLERVGETQYF. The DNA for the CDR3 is TGTGCCAGCTCACCACGTCTCGAGAGGGTGGGCGAGACCCAGTACTTC. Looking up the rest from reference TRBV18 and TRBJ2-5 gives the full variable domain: NAGVMQNPRHLVRRRGQEARLRCSPMKGHSHVYWYRQLPEEGLKFMVYLQKENIIDESGMPKERFSAEFPKEGPSILRIQQVVRGDSAAYFCASSPRLERVGETQYFGPGTRLLVL.

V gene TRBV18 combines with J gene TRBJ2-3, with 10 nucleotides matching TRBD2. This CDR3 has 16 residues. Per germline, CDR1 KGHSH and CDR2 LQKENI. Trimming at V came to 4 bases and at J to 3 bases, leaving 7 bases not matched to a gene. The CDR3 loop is CASSLIAGGLTDTQYF. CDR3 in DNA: TGTGCCAGCTCACTAATAGCGGGAGGCTTGACAGATACGCAGTATTTT.

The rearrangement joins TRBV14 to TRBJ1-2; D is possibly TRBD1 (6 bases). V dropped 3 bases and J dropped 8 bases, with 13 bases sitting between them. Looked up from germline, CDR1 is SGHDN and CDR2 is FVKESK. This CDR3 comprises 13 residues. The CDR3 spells CASSHYTGSGYTF. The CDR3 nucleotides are TGTGCCAGCAGCCATTATACAGGGTCCGGCTACACCTTC.

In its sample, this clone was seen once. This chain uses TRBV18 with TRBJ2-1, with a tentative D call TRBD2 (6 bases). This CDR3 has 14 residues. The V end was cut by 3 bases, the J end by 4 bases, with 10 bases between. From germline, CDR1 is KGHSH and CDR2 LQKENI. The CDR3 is CASSPAAGYNEQFF. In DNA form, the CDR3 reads TGTGCCAGCTCACCTGCGGCGGGGTACAATGAGCAGTTCTTC.

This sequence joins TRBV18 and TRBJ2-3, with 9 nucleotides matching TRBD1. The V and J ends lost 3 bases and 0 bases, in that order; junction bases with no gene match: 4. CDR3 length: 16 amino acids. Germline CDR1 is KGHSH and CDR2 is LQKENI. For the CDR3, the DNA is TGTGCCAGCTCACCCGTGACAGGGGGTAGCACAGATACGCAGTATTTT. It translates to CASSPVTGGSTDTQYF.

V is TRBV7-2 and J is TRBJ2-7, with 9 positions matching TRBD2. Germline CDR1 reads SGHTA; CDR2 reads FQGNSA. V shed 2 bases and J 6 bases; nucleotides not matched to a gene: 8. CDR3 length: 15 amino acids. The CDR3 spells CASSLHSGSSGEQYF. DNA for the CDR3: TGTGCCAGCAGCTTACATAGCGGGAGTAGCGGCGAGCAGTACTTC.

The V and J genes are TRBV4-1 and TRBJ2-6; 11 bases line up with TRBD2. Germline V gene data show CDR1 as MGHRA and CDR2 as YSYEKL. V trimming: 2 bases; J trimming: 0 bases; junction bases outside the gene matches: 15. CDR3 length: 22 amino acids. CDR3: CASSQTSGRSPGGDSGANVLTF. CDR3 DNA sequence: TGCGCCAGCAGCCAAACTAGCGGGAGATCCCCCGGGGGGGACTCTGGGGCCAACGTCCTGACTTTC.

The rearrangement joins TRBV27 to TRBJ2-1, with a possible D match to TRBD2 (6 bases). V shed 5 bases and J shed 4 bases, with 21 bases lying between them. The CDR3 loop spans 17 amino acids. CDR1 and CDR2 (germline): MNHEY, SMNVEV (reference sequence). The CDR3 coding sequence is TGTGCCAGCAGTCGCCCCAGTGGGGAGGCCCCTTACAATGAGCAGTTCTTC. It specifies CASSRPSGEAPYNEQFF.

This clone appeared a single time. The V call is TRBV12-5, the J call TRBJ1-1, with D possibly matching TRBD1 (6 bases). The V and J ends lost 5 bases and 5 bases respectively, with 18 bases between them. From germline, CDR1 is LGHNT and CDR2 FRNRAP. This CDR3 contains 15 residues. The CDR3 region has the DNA TGTGCTAGTGGTCCGGATCCAGGGGAACTTACTGAAGCTTTCTTT. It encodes CASGPDPGELTEAFF.

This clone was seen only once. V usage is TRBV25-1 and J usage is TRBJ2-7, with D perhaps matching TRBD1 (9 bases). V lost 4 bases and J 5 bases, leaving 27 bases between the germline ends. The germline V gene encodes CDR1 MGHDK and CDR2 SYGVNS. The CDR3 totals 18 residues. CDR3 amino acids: CASSAGTGIGGRSNEQYF. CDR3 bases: TGTGCCAGCAGTGCCGGGACAGGGATCGGCGGGAGGTCAAACGAGCAGTACTTC.

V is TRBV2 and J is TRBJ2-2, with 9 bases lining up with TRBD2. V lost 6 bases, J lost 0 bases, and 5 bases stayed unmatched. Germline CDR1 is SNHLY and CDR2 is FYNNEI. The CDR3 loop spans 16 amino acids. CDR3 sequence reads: CASRPLAGANTGELFF. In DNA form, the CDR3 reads TGTGCCAGCAGGCCTTTAGCGGGAGCGAACACCGGGGAGCTGTTTTTT.

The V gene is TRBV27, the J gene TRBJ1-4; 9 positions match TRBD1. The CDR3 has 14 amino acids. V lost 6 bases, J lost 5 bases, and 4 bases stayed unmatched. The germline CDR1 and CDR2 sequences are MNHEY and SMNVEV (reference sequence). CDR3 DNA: TGTGCCAGCAGAAAGACAGGGGGAAATGAAAAACTGTTTTTT. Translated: CASRKTGGNEKLFF.

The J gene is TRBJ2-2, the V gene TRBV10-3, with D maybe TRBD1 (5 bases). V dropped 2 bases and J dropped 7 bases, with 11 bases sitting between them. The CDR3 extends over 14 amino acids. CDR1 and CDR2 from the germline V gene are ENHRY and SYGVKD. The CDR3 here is CAISENPGIGELFF. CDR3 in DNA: TGTGCCATCAGTGAGAATCCAGGGATCGGGGAGCTGTTTTTT.

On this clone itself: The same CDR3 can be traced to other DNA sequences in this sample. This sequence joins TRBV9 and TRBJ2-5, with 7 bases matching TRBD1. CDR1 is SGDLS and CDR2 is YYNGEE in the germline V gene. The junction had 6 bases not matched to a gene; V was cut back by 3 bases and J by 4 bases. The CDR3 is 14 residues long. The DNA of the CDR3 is TGTGCCAGCAGCGGGCGACAGGGCCGAGAGACCCAGTACTTC. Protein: CASSGRQGRETQYF.

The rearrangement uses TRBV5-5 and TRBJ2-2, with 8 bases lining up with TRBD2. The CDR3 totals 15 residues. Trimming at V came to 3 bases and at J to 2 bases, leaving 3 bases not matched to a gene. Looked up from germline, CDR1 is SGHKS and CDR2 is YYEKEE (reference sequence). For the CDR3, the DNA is TGTGCCAGCAGCTGGGGACTAGTAAACACCGGGGAGCTGTTTTTT. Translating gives CASSWGLVNTGELFF.

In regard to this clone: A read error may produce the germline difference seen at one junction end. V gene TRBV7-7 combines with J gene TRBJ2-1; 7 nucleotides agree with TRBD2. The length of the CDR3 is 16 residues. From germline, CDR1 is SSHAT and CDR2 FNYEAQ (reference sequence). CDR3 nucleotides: TGTGCTAGCAGCTTGTATTCGGGAGCGGGGTACAATGAGCAGTTCTTC. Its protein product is CASSLYSGAGYNEQFF.

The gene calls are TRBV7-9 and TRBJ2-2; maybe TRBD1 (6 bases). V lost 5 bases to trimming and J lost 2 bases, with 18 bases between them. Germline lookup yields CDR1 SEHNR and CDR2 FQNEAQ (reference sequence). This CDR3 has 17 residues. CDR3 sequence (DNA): TGTGCCAGCAGCGCGTTAGGGGGACGGGAAAACACCGGGGAGCTGTTTTTT. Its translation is CASSALGGRENTGELFF.

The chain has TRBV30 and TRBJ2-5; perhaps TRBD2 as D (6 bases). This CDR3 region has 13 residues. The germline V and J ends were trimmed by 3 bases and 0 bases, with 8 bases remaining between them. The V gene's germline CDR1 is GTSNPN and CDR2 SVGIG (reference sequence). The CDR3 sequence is CAWRGLYQETQYF. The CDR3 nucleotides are TGTGCCTGGAGGGGACTGTACCAAGAGACCCAGTACTTC.

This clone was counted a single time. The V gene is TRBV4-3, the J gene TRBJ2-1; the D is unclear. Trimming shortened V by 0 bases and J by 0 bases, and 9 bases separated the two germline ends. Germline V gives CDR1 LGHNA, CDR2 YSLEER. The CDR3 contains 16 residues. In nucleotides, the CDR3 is TGCGCCAGCAGCCAAGATATCACGGGCTCCTACAATGAGCAGTTCTTC. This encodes CASSQDITGSYNEQFF.

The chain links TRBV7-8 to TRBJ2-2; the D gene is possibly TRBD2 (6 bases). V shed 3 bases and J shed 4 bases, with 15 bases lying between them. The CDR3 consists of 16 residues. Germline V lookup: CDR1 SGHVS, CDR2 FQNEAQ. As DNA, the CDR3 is TGTGCCAGCAGCTTCCGGGACTTAGGGAGCACCGGGGAGCTGTTTTTT. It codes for CASSFRDLGSTGELFF.

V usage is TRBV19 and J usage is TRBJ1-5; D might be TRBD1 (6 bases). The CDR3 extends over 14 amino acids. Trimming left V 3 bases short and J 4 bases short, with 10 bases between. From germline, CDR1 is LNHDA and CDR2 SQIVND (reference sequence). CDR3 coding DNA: TGTGCCAGTAGTATTGGGGGCAGTAATCAGCCCCAGCATTTT. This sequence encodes CASSIGGSNQPQHF.

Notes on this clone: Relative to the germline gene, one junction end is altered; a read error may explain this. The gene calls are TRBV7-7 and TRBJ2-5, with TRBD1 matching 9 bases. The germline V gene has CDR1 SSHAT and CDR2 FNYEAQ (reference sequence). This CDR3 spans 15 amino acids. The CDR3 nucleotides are TGTGCTAGCAGCTTGCCCGGGACAGGGCAAGAGACCCAGTACTTC. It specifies CASSLPGTGQETQYF.

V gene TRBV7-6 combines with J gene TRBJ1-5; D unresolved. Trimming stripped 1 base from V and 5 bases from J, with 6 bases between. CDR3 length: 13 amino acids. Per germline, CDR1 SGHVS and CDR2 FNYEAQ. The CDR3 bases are TGTGCCAGCAGCTTAGTCGGGGATCAGCCCCAGCATTTT. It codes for CASSLVGDQPQHF. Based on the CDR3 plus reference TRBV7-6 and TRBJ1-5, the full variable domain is GAGVSQSPRYKVTKRGQDVALRCDPISGHVSLYWYRQALGQGPEFLTYFNYEAQQDKSGLPNDRFSAERPEGSISTLTIQRTEQRDSAMYRCASSLVGDQPQHFGDGTRLSIL.

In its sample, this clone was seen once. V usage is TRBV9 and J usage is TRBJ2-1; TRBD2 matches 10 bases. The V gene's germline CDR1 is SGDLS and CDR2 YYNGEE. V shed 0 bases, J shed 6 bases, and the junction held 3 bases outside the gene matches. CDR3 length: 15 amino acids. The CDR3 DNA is TGTGCCAGCAGCGTAGCTTCTAGCGGGAGCAATGAGCAGTTCTTC. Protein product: CASSVASSGSNEQFF.

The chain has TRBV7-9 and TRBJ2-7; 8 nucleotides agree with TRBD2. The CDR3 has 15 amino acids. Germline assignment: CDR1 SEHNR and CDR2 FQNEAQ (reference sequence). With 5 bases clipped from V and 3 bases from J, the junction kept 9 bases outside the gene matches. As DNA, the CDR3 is TGTGCCAGCAGCCCTAATCCTAGCGGGTTCTACGAGCAGTACTTC. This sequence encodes CASSPNPSGFYEQYF. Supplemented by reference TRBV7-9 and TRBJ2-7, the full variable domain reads DTGVSQNPRHKITKRGQNVTFRCDPISEHNRLYWYRQTLGQGPEFLTYFQNEAQLEKSRLLSDRFSAERPKGSFSTLEIQRTEQGDSAMYLCASSPNPSGFYEQYFGPGTRLTVT.